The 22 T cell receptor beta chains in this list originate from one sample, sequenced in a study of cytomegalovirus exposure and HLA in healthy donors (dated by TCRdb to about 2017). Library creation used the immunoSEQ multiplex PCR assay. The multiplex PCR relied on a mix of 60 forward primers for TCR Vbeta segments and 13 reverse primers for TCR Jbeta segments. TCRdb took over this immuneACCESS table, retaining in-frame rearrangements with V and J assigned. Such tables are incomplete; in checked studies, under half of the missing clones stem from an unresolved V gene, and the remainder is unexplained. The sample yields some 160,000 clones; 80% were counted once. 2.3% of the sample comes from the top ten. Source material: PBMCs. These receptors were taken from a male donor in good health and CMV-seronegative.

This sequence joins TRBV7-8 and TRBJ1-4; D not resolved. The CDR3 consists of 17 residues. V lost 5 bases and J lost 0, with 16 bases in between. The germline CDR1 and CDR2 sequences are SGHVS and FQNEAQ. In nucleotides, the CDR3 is TGTGCCAGCAGCACCTCACAGAGTATAGCAACTAATGAAAAACTGTTTTTT. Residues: CASSTSQSIATNEKLFF.

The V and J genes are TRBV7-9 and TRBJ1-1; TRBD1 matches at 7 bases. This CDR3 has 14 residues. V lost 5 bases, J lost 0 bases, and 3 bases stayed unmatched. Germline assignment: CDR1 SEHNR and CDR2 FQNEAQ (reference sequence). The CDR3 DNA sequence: TGTGCCAGCAGCCCGGGACAGATGAACACTGAAGCTTTCTTT. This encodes CASSPGQMNTEAFF. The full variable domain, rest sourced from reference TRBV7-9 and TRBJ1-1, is DTGVSQNPRHKITKRGQNVTFRCDPISEHNRLYWYRQTLGQGPEFLTYFQNEAQLEKSRLLSDRFSAERPKGSFSTLEIQRTEQGDSAMYLCASSPGQMNTEAFFGQGTRLTVV.

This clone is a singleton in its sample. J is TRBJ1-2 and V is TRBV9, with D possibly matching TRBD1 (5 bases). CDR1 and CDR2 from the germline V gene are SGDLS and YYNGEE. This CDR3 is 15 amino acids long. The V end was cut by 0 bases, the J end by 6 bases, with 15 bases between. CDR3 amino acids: CASSVGIAGINGYTF. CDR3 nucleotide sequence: TGTGCCAGCAGCGTAGGAATCGCAGGGATAAATGGCTACACCTTC.

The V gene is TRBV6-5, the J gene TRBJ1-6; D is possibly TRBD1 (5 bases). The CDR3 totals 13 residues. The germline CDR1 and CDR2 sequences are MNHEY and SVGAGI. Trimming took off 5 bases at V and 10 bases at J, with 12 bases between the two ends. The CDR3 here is CASSRDLGSPLHF. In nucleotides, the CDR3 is TGTGCCAGCAGTAGGGACTTGGGATCACCCCTCCACTTT.

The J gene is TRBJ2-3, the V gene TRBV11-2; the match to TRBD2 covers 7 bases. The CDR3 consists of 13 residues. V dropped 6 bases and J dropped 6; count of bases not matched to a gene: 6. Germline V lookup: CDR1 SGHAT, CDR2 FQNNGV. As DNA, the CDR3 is TGTGCCAGCAGACAAGCGGGGCTGGATACGCAGTATTTT. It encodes CASRQAGLDTQYF.

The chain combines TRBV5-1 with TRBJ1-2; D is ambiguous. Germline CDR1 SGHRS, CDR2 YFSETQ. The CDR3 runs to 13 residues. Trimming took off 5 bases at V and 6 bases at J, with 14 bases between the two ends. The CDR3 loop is CASSSGLGDGYTF. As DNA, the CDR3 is TGCGCCAGCAGTTCCGGCCTCGGGGATGGCTACACCTTC.

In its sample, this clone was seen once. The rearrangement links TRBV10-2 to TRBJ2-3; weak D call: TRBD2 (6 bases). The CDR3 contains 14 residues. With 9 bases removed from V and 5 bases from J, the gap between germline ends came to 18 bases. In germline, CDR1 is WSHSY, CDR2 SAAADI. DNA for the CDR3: TGCGCCAGTACGACGAGCGGAGGGGTAGATACGCAGTATTTT. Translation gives CASTTSGGVDTQYF.

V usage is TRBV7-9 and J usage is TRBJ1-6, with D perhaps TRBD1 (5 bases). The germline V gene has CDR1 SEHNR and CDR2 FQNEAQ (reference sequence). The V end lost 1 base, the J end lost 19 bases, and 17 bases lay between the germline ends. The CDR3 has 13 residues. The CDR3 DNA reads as TGTGCCAGCAGCTTAGAGGGCCGGGGGATCATGCACTTT. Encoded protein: CASSLEGRGIMHF.

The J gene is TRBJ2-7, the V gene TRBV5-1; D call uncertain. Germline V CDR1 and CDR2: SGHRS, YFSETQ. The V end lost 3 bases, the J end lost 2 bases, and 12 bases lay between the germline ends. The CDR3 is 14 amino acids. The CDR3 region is CASSYLQAPYEQYF. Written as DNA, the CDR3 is TGCGCCAGCAGCTACCTCCAGGCTCCCTACGAGCAGTACTTC.

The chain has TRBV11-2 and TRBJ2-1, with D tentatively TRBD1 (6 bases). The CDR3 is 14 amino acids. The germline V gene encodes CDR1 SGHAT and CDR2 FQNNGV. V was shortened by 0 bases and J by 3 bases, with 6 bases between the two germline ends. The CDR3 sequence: CASSLEGGYNEQFF. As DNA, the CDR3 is TGTGCCAGCAGCTTAGAAGGGGGCTACAATGAGCAGTTCTTC.

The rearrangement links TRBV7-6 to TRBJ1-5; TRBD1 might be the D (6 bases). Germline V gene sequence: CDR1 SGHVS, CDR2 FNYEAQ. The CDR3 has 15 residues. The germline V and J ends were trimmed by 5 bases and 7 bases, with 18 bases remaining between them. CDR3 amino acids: CASSPKAQRGQPQHF. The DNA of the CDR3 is TGTGCCAGCAGCCCGAAGGCCCAAAGGGGGCAGCCCCAGCATTTT. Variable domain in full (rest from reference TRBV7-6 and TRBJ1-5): GAGVSQSPRYKVTKRGQDVALRCDPISGHVSLYWYRQALGQGPEFLTYFNYEAQQDKSGLPNDRFSAERPEGSISTLTIQRTEQRDSAMYRCASSPKAQRGQPQHFGDGTRLSIL.

CDR3 sequence reads: CASSLVGSSGNTIYF. As DNA, the CDR3 is TGTGCCAGCAGCCTGGTGGGGAGCTCTGGAAACACCATATATTTT. This sequence joins TRBV5-4 and TRBJ1-3, with D unclear. CDR1 and CDR2 (germline): SGHNT, YYREEE (reference sequence). Trimming cost V 4 bases and J 0 bases, with 11 bases left between them. The CDR3 spans 15 residues.

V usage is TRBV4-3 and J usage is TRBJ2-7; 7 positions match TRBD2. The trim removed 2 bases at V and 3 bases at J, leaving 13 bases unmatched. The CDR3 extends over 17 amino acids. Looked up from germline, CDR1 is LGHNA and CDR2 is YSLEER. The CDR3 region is CASSQLWGRELFYEQYF. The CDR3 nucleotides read TGCGCCAGCAGCCAACTCTGGGGGAGGGAGCTCTTCTACGAGCAGTACTTC.

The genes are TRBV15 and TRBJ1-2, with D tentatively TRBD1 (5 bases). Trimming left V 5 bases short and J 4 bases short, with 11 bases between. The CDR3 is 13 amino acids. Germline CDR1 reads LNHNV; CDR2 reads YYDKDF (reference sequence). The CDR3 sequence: CATSPGGSYGYTF. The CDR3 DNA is TGTGCCACCAGCCCCGGGGGAAGCTATGGCTACACCTTC.

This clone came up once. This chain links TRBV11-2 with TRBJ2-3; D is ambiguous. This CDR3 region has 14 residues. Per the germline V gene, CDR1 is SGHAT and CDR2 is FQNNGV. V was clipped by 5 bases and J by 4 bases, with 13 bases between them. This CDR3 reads CASSTLVGPDTQYF. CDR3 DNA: TGTGCCAGCAGCACCCTGGTGGGCCCAGATACGCAGTATTTT.

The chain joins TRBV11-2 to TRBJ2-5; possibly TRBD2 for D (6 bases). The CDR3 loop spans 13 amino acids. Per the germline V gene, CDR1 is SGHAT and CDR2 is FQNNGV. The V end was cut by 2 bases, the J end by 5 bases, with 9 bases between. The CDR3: CASSLYRGETQYF. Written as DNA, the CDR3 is TGTGCCAGCAGCTTATATCGGGGGGAGACCCAGTACTTC.

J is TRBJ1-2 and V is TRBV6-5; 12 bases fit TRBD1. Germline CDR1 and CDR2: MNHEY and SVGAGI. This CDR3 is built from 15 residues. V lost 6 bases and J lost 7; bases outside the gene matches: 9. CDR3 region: CASRTPGTGGVGYTF. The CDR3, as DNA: TGTGCCAGCAGAACCCCCGGGACAGGGGGCGTTGGCTACACCTTC.

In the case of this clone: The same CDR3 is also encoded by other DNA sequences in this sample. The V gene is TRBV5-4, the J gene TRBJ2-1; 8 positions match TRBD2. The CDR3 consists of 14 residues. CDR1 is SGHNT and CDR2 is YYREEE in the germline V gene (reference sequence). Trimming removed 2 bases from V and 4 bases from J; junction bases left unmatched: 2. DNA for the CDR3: TGTGCCAGCAGCTTCGGGGGGGGATACAATGAGCAGTTCTTC. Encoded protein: CASSFGGGYNEQFF.

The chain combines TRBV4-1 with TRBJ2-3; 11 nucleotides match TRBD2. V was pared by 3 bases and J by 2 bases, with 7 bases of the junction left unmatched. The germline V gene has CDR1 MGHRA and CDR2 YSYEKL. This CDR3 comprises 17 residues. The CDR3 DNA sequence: TGCGCCAGCAGCCATCCACTAGCGGGGGCCACCACAGATACGCAGTATTTT. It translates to CASSHPLAGATTDTQYF.

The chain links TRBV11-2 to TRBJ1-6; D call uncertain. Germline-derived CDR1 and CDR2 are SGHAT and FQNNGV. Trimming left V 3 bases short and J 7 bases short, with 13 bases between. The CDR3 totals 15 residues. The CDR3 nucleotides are TGTGCCAGCAGCTTCCGCGGCATGGAGAATTCACCCCTCCACTTT. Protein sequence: CASSFRGMENSPLHF.

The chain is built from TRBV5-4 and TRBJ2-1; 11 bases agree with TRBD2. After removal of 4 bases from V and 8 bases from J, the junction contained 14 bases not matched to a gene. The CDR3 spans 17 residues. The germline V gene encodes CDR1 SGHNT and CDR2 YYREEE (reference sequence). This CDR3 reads CASSTGGSGGARDEQFF. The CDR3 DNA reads TGTGCCAGCAGCACCGGGGGTAGCGGGGGGGCGAGAGATGAGCAGTTCTTC.

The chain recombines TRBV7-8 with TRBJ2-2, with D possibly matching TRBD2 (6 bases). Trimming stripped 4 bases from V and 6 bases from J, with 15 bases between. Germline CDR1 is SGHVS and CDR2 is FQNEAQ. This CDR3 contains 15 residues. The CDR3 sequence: CASSSRDSPPGELFF. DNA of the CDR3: TGTGCCAGCAGCTCCCGGGACTCCCCTCCCGGGGAGCTGTTTTTT.